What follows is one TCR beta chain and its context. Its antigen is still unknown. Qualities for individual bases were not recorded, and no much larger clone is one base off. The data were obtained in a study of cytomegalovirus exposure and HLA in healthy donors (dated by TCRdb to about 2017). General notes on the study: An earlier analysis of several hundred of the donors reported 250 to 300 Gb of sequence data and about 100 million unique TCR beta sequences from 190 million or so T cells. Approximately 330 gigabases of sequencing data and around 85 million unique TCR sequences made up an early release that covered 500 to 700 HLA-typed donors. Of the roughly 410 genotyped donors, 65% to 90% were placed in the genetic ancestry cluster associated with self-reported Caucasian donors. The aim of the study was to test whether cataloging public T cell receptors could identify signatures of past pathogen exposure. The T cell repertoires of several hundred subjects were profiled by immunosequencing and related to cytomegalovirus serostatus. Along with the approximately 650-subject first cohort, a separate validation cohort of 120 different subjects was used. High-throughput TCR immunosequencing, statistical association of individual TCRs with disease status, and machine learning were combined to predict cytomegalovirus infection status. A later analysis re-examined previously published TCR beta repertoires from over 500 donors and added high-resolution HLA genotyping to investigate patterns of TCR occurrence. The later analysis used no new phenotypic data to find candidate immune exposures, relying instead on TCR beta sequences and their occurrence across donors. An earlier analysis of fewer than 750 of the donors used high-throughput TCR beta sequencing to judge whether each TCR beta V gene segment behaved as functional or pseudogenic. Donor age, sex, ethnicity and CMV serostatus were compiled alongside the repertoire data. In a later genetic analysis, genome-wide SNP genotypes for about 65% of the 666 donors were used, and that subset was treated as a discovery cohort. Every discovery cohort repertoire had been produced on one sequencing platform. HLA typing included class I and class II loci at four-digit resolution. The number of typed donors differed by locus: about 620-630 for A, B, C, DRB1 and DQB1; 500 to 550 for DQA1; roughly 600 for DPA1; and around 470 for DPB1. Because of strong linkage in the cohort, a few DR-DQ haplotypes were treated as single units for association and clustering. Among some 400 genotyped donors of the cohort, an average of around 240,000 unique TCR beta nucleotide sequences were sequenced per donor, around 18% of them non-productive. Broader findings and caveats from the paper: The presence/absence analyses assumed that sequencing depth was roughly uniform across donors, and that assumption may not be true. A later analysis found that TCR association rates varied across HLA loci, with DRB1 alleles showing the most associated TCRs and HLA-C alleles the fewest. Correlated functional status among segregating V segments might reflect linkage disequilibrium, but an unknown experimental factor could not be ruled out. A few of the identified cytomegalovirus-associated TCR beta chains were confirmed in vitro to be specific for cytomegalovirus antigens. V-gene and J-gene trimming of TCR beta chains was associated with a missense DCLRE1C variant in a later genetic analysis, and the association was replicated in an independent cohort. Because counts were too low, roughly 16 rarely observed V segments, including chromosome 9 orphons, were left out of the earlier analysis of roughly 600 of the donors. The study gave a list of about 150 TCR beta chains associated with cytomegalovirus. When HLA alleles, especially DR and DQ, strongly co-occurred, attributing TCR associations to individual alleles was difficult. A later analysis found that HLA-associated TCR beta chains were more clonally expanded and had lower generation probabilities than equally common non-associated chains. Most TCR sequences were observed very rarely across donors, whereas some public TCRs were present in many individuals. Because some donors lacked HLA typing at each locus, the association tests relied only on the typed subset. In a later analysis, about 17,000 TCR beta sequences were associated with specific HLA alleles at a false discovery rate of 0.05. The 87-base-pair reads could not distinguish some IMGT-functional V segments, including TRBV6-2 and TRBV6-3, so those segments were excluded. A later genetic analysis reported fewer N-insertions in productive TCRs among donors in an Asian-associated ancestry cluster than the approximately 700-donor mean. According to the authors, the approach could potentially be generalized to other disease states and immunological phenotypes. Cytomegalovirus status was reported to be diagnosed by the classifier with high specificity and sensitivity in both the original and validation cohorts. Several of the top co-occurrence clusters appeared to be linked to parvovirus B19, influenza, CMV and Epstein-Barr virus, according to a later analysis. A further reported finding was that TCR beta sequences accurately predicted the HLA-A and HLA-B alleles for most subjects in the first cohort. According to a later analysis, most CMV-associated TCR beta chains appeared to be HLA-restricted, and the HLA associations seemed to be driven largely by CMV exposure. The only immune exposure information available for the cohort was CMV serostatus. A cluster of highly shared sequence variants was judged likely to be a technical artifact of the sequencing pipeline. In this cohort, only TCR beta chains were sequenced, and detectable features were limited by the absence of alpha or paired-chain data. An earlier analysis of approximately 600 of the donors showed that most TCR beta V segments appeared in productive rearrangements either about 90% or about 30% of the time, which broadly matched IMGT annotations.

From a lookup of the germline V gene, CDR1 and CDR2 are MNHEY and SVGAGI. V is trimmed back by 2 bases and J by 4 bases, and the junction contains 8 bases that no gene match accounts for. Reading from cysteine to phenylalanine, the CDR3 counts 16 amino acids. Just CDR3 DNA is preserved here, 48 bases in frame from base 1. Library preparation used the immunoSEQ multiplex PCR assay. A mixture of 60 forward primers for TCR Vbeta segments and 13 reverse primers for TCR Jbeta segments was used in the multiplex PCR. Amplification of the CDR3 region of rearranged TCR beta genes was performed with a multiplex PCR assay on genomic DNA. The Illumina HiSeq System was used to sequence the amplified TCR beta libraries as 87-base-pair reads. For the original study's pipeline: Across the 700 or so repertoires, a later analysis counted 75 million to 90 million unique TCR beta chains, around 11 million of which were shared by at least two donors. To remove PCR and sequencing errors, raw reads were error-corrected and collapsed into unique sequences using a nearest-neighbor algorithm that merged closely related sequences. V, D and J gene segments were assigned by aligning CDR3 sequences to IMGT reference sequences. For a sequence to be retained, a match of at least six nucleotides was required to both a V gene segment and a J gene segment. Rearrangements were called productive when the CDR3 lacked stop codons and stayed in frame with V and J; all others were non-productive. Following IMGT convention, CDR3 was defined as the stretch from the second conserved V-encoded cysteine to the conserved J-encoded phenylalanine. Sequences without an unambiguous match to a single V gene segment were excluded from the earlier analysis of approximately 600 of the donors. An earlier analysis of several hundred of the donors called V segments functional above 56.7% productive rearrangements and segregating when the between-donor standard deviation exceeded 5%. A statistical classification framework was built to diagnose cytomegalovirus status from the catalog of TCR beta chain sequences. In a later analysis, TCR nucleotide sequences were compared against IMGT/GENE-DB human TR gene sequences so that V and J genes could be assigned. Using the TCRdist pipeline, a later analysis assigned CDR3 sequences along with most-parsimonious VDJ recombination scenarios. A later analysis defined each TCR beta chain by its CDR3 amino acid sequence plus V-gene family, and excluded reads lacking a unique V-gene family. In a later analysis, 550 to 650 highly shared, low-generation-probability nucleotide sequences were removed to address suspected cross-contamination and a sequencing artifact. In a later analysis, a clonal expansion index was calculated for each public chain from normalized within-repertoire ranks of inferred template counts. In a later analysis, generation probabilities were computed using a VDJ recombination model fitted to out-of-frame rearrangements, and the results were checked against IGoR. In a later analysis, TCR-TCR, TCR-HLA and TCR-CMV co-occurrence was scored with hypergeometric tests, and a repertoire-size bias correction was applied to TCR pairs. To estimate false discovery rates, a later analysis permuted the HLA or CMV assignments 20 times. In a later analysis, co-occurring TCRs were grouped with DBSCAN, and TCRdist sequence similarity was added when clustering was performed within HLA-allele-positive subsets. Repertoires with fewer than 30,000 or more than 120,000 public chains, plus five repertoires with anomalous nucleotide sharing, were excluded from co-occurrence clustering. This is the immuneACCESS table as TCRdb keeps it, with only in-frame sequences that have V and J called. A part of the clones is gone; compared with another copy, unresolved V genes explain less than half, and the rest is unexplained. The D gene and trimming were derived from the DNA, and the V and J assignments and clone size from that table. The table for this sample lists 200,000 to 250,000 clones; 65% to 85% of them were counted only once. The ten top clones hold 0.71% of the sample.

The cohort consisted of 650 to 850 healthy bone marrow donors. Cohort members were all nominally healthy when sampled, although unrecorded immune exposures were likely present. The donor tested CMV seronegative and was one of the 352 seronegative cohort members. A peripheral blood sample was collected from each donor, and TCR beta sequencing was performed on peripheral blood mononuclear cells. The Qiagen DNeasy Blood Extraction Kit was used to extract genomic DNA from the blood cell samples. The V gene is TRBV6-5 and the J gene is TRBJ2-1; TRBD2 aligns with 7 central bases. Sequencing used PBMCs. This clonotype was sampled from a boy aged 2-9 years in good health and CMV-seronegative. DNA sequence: TGTGCCAGCAGTTACGGCCTAGCGGCCGGGTACAATGAGCAGTTCTTC. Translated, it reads CASSYGLAAGYNEQFF.